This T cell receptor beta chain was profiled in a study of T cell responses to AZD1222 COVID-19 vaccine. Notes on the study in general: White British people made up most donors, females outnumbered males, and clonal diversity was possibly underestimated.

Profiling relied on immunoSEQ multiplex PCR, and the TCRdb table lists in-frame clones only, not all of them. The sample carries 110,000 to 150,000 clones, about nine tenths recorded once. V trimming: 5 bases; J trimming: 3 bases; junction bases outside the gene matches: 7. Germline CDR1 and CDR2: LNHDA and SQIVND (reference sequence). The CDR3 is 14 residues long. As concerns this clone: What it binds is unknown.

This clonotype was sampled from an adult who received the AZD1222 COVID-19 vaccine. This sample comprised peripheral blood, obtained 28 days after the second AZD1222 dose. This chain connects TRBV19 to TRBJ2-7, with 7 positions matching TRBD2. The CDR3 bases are TGTGCCAGTAGTTCCGGGGGGATTCTCTACGAGCAGTACTTC. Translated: CASSSGGILYEQYF.